The 21 T cell receptor beta chains given below trace back to one sample, sequenced in a study of blood T cell repertoires in COVID-19. Here immunoSEQ multiplex PCR was the method, and the copy in TCRdb shows in-frame clones only, minus some. The data hold about 250,000 clones, with around 82% observed a single time. Sequencing was carried out using peripheral blood. These receptors were obtained from an elderly man with acute or convalescent COVID-19.

The V and J genes are TRBV24-1 and TRBJ1-5; 9 nucleotides line up with TRBD1. The CDR3 runs to 16 residues. The junction had 8 bases not matched to a gene; V was cut back by 3 bases and J by 6 bases. Germline CDR1 KGHDR, CDR2 SFDVKD. Here the CDR3 reads CATSDTGQGEGQPQHF. The CDR3, as DNA: TGTGCCACCAGTGATACGGGACAGGGTGAGGGTCAGCCCCAGCATTTT.

In DNA form, the CDR3 reads TGTGCCAGCAGTTACTCCCTGGACAGCATTAACGGGGAGCTGTTTTTT. Encoded protein: CASSYSLDSINGELFF. This rearrangement joins TRBV6-6 to TRBJ2-2; D is possibly TRBD1 (6 bases). V gave up 0 bases and J gave up 7 bases, with 15 bases separating them. The CDR3 is 16 residues long. Germline V lookup: CDR1 MNHNY, CDR2 SVGAGI (reference sequence).

This chain joins TRBV15 and TRBJ2-7; TRBD1 aligns across 7 bases. The J segment lost 6 bases and the V segment lost 2 bases, leaving 19 bases of the junction unmatched. This CDR3 spans 18 amino acids. Germline lookup yields CDR1 LNHNV and CDR2 YYDKDF (reference sequence). The CDR3 reads CATSRPQGDMRRRPEQYF. The CDR3 bases are TGTGCCACCAGCAGACCCCAGGGGGATATGCGGAGGAGGCCCGAGCAGTACTTC.

The chain is built from TRBV6-1 and TRBJ2-7, with 11 bases matching TRBD1. With 3 bases clipped from V and 1 base from J, the junction kept 5 bases outside the gene matches. This CDR3 comprises 16 residues. Germline V gene lookup returns CDR1 MNHNS and CDR2 SASEGT. This CDR3 reads CASSDPGQGGSYEQYF. CDR3 DNA sequence: TGTGCCAGCAGTGACCCGGGACAGGGGGGATCCTACGAGCAGTACTTC.

The chain recombines TRBV27 with TRBJ1-6; TRBD1 agrees at 10 bases. The V gene's germline CDR1 is MNHEY and CDR2 SMNVEV (reference sequence). The V and J ends lost 0 bases and 9 bases, in that order; junction bases with no gene match: 5. CDR3 length equals 16 residues. This CDR3 reads CASSLSPTGGASPLHF. Here the CDR3 DNA reads TGTGCCAGCAGTTTATCCCCGACAGGGGGCGCTTCACCCCTCCACTTT.

The genes are TRBV19 and TRBJ1-5; D is ambiguous. The germline CDR1 and CDR2 sequences are LNHDA and SQIVND (reference sequence). The CDR3 is made up of 15 amino acids. V was clipped by 8 bases and J by 2 bases, with 16 bases between them. The CDR3 bases are TGTGCCAGTGGTGTTGCGGGGATGGGCAATCAGCCCCAGCATTTT. Translated, it gives CASGVAGMGNQPQHF.

The V call is TRBV6-5, the J call TRBJ2-7; the match to TRBD2 covers 13 bases. V was pared by 5 bases and J by 6 bases, with 1 base of the junction left unmatched. The CDR3 covers 13 residues. Germline V gene lookup returns CDR1 MNHEY and CDR2 SVGAGI. Written as DNA, the CDR3 is TGTGCCAGCAGTCGACTAGCGGGAGGCGAGCAGTACTTC. This gives the protein CASSRLAGGEQYF.

This chain connects TRBV5-1 to TRBJ2-2; 7 bases agree with TRBD1. The CDR3 has 15 amino acids. CDR1 is SGHRS, CDR2 YFSETQ, per germline. Germline trimming cut 5 bases from V and 1 base from J; bases unmatched to any gene: 5. The CDR3 here is CASRPGTVNTGELFF. In nucleotides, the CDR3 is TGCGCCAGCAGACCCGGGACAGTGAACACCGGGGAGCTGTTTTTT.

This clone was observed a handful of times. The J gene is TRBJ2-2, the V gene TRBV6-5; the match to TRBD2 covers 9 bases. The CDR3 sequence is 16 residues long. CDR1 and CDR2 (germline): MNHEY, SVGAGI. V lost 1 base to trimming and J lost 5 bases; unmatched junction nucleotides: 5. In nucleotides, the CDR3 is TGTGCCAGCAGTTACTTTGCCCTAGCGGGGACCGGGGAGCTGTTTTTT. Translation gives CASSYFALAGTGELFF.

The rearrangement joins TRBV27 to TRBJ1-2; D possibly corresponds to TRBD1 (5 bases). CDR1 MNHEY and CDR2 SMNVEV come from the germline V gene (reference sequence). The CDR3 has 15 amino acids. Trimming removed 5 bases at V and 4 bases at J, with 17 bases between. Here the CDR3 reads CASSPTVPGGYGYTF. CDR3 sequence (DNA): TGTGCCAGCAGTCCCACCGTCCCGGGGGGCTATGGCTACACCTTC.

The chain carries TRBV7-3 and TRBJ2-1, with 8 bases matching TRBD2. In germline, CDR1 is SGHTA, CDR2 FQGTGA. J gave up 0 bases and V 4 bases, and 8 bases lay outside the gene matches. This CDR3 is built from 17 residues. CDR3 amino acids: CASSSGGGTSSYNEQFF. CDR3 in DNA: TGTGCCAGCAGCTCGGGCGGCGGGACTAGCTCCTACAATGAGCAGTTCTTC.

This chain uses TRBV4-1 with TRBJ1-4; 9 bases map to TRBD1. CDR1 is MGHRA and CDR2 is YSYEKL in the germline V gene. CDR3 size: 15 residues. The J segment lost 5 bases and the V segment lost 3 bases, leaving 4 bases of the junction unmatched. The CDR3 DNA sequence: TGCGCCAGCAGCCACGTCGGACAGGGGAATGAAAAACTGTTTTTT. This codes for CASSHVGQGNEKLFF.

V gene TRBV6-1 combines with J gene TRBJ1-4; D may be TRBD1 (6 bases). This CDR3 contains 16 residues. Per the germline V gene, CDR1 is MNHNS and CDR2 is SASEGT. Trimming left V 4 bases short and J 2 bases short, with 14 bases between. CDR3 amino acids: CASSGQGSLTNEKLFF. In DNA form, the CDR3 reads TGTGCCAGCAGTGGGCAGGGGAGTTTGACTAATGAAAAACTGTTTTTT.

The CDR3 nucleotides are TGTGCCAGCAGCTTGCTGACTAGCGGGGGAGCAGATACGCAGTATTTT. Translated: CASSLLTSGGADTQYF. The chain couples TRBV11-1 to TRBJ2-3, with TRBD2 matching 12 bases. The CDR3 is 16 amino acids. Germline values: CDR1 SGHAT, CDR2 FQDESV (reference sequence). Trimming removed 3 bases from V and 4 bases from J; junction bases left unmatched: 5.

The CDR3 coding sequence is TGTGCCAGCAGTTGGGGACTGTACAGCGGGGAGCTGTTTTTT. This encodes CASSWGLYSGELFF. J is TRBJ2-2 and V is TRBV28; perhaps TRBD2 as D (6 bases). This CDR3 region has 14 residues. The germline V gene has CDR1 MDHEN and CDR2 SYDVKM. V was cut by 4 bases and J by 7 bases, with 13 bases left in between.

The chain is built from TRBV3-1 (or the pseudogene TRBV3-2) and TRBJ2-1; 13 nucleotides match TRBD2. The CDR3 extends over 18 amino acids. J lost 0 bases, V lost 1 base, and 3 bases had no gene match. Germline V lookup: CDR1 LGHDT, CDR2 YNNKEL (reference sequence). This CDR3 reads CASSQGTSGGSSYNEQFF. CDR3 DNA sequence: TGTGCCAGCAGCCAAGGGACTAGCGGGGGATCCTCCTACAATGAGCAGTTCTTC.

The chain carries TRBV30 and TRBJ1-4; D is undetermined. This CDR3 has 14 residues. V was pared by 3 bases and J by 4 bases, with 12 bases between. Germline CDR1 and CDR2: GTSNPN and SVGIG (reference sequence). CDR3 in amino acids: CAWRQALSNEKLFF. CDR3 sequence (DNA): TGTGCCTGGAGGCAGGCACTGAGTAATGAAAAACTGTTTTTT.

This chain links TRBV6-5 with TRBJ2-3; the D is unclear. This CDR3 contains 13 residues. Trimming took off 0 bases at V and 4 bases at J, with 5 bases between the two ends. Germline CDR1 is MNHEY and CDR2 is SVGAGI. CDR3 sequence reads: CASSYSIADTQYF. CDR3 sequence (DNA): TGTGCCAGCAGTTACTCGATAGCAGATACGCAGTATTTT.

The chain employs TRBV5-1 and TRBJ2-1; tentatively, D is TRBD1 (6 bases). The V gene's germline CDR1 is SGHRS and CDR2 YFSETQ. CDR3 length: 15 residues. Trimming stripped 0 bases from V and 7 bases from J, with 14 bases between. CDR3 amino acids: CASSLGAPGENEQFF. The CDR3 nucleotides read TGCGCCAGCAGCTTGGGAGCTCCAGGGGAGAATGAGCAGTTCTTC.

This clone was seen only once. The gene calls are TRBV15 and TRBJ1-5; tentative D call: TRBD1 (5 bases). Germline CDR1 is LNHNV and CDR2 is YYDKDF (reference sequence). V was pared by 5 bases and J by 4 bases, with 15 bases between. The CDR3 spans 15 residues. This chain's CDR3 is CATSALGGANQPQHF. The CDR3 DNA reads as TGTGCCACCAGCGCCCTCGGTGGGGCTAATCAGCCCCAGCATTTT.

The gene calls are TRBV19 and TRBJ1-3; TRBD1 might be the D (6 bases). CDR1 is LNHDA, CDR2 SQIVND, per germline (reference sequence). The CDR3 is 17 residues long. Trimming cost V 5 bases and J 0 bases, with 17 bases left between them. The DNA for the CDR3 is TGTGCCAGTAGTCGTCGCACAGGGCCCTACTCTGGAAACACCATATATTTT. This encodes CASSRRTGPYSGNTIYF.